The T cell receptor beta chain under discussion was sequenced for a study of OX40 agonist ivuxolimab in advanced cancers. Profiling relied on immunoSEQ multiplex PCR, and the TCRdb table lists in-frame clones only, not all of them. The table shows fewer than 70,000 clones, with more than 75% occurring only once. Concerning this clone itself: The antigen is not known. The same CDR3 also results from other DNA sequences found in this sample.

The CDR3 contains 15 residues. From germline, CDR1 is ENHRY and CDR2 SYGVKD. V lost 0 bases and J 1 base, leaving 9 bases between the germline ends. Study-level findings and limits: In a subset of nonresponders, normalized T-cell clonal expansion was also low.

The J gene is TRBJ1-2, the V gene TRBV10-3; possibly TRBD1 for D (5 bases). The sequence was obtained from an adult with an advanced solid tumor such as melanoma, head and neck, liver or kidney cancer. The starting material was CD4+ or CD8+ T cells sorted from blood, obtained in a trial of the OX40 agonist ivuxolimab. The chain's CDR3 is CAISESAGYNYGYTF. CDR3 bases: TGTGCCATCAGTGAGTCTGCAGGGTATAACTATGGCTACACCTTC.